This T cell receptor beta chain was retrieved from a study of blood T cell repertoires in COVID-19. The wider study: Sources were T cells, B-cell-depleted T cells, or PBMCs; the material itself was cDNA or gDNA.

J lost 0 bases, V lost 4 bases, and 15 bases had no gene match. The CDR3 has 18 residues. From germline, CDR1 is SGHRS and CDR2 YFSETQ. Followed over time, Seattle patients had been enrolled while infection was active. In the authors' methods: The assay estimated nucleated cells by amplifying reference gene primers. The assay was immunoSEQ multiplex PCR, and TCRdb's table has in-frame clones only and misses some. That table supplies the V and J calls and clone size; D and trimming were determined from the DNA. Among 200,000 to 250,000 clones listed, about 81% were seen once. The receptor was isolated from a woman at least 80 years old with COVID-19, enrolled during active disease. The chain employs TRBV5-1 and TRBJ1-2; 7 bases align to TRBD1. Sequences were obtained from peripheral blood. As DNA, the CDR3 is TGCGCCAGCAGCCTCAGCGTAGGGACAGATATAGCTAACTATGGCTACACCTTC. It translates to CASSLSVGTDIANYGYTF. Full variable domain (outside the CDR3, taken from reference TRBV5-1 and TRBJ1-2): KAGVTQTPRYLIKTRGQQVTLSCSPISGHRSVSWYQQTPGQGLQFLFEYFSETQRNKGNFPGRFSGRQFSNSRSEMNVSTLELGDSALYLCASSLSVGTDIANYGYTFGSGTRLTVV.